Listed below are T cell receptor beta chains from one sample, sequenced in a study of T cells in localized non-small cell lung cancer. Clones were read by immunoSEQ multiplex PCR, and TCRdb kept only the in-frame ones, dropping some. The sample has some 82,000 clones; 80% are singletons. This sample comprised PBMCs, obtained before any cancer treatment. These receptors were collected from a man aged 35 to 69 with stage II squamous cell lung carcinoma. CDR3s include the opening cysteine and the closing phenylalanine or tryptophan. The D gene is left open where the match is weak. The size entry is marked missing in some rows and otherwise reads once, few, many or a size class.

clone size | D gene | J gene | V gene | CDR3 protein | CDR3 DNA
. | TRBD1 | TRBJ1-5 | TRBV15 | CATSRTPDRGKFYPAPQHF | TGTGCCACCAGCAGAACCCCAGACAGGGGGAAATTCTATCCGGCCCCCCAGCATTTT
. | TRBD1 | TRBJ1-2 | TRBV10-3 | CAISGGQGERYTF | TGTGCCATCAGTGGAGGACAGGGTGAGCGGTACACCTTC
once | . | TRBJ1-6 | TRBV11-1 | CASSLNSNNSPLHF | TGTGCCAGCAGCTTAAACAGCAATAATTCACCCCTCCACTTT
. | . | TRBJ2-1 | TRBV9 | CASSVGPSRSYNEQFF | TGTGCCAGCAGCGTAGGGCCTAGCAGGTCCTACAATGAGCAGTTCTTC
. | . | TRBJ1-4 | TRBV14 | CASSQDPGRRREKLFF | TGTGCCAGCAGCCAAGATCCGGGGAGGAGGCGAGAAAAACTGTTTTTT
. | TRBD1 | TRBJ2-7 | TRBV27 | CASSLLSPGGPTYEQYF | TGTGCCAGCAGTTTATTATCGCCAGGGGGACCCACCTACGAGCAGTACTTC
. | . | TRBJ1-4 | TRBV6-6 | CASSYSQATNEKLFF | TGTGCCAGCAGTTACTCGCAGGCAACTAATGAAAAACTGTTTTTT
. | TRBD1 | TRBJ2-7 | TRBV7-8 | CASSLTGTGVGEQYF | TGTGCCAGCAGCCTTACCGGGACAGGGGTTGGCGAGCAGTACTTC
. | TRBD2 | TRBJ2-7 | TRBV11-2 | CASSLSGIWLAGEQYF | TGTGCCAGCAGCTTAAGTGGTATATGGTTAGCGGGAGAGCAGTACTTC
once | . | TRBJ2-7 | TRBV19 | CASSIDLIPYRDPSYEQYF | TGTGCCAGTAGTATAGATCTTATACCTTACAGGGATCCGTCCTACGAGCAGTACTTC
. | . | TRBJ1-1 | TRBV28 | CASSYPSKENTEAFF | TGTGCCAGCAGCTATCCCAGTAAGGAAAACACTGAAGCTTTCTTT
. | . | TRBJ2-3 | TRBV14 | CASSQRKDTQYF | TGTGCCAGCAGCCAACGCAAGGATACGCAGTATTTT
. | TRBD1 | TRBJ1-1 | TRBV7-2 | CASSLGQGSTEAFF | TGTGCCAGCAGCTTGGGACAGGGGAGCACTGAAGCTTTCTTT
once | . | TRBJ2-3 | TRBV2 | CASSEALGSDTQYF | TGTGCCAGCAGTGAAGCGCTCGGATCAGATACGCAGTATTTT
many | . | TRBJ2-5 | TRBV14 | CASSQEFDSQETQYF | TGTGCCAGCAGCCAAGAATTCGACAGCCAAGAGACCCAGTACTTC
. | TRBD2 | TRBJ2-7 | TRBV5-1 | CASSTGTSNYEQYF | TGCGCCAGCAGCACCGGGACTAGTAACTACGAGCAGTACTTC
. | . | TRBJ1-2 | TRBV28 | CASRADSSYGYTF | TGTGCCAGCAGGGCGGACAGCTCCTATGGCTACACCTTC
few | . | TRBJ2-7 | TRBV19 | CASKANRESNEQYF | TGTGCCAGTAAGGCGAACAGGGAGTCCAACGAGCAGTACTTC
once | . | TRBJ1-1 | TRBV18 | CASSPRALQGPTEAFF | TGTGCCAGCTCACCACGGGCCCTACAGGGTCCCACTGAAGCTTTCTTT
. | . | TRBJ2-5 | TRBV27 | CASRKQGREETQYF | TGTGCCAGCAGAAAACAGGGCAGGGAAGAGACCCAGTACTTC
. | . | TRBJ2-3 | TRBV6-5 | CASRSGDTQYF | TGTGCCAGTCGTTCGGGGGATACGCAGTATTTT
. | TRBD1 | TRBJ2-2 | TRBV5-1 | CASSLTGQGGPRANTGELFF | TGCGCCAGCAGCCTTACGGGACAGGGAGGGCCGAGGGCTAACACCGGGGAGCTGTTTTTT
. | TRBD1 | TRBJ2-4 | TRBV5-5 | CASSWGQGPKNIQYF | TGTGCCAGCAGCTGGGGACAGGGCCCCAAAAACATTCAGTACTTC
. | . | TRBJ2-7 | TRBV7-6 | CASSLVGGAGLKNYEQYF | TGTGCCAGCAGCTTAGTAGGTGGGGCAGGGCTTAAGAATTACGAGCAGTACTTC
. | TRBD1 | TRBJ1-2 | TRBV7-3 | CASSSTGRVYGYTF | TGTGCCAGCAGCTCGACAGGGAGGGTCTATGGCTACACCTTC
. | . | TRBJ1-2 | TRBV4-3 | CASSPVDRGNYGYTF | TGCGCCAGCAGCCCCGTCGACCGAGGAAACTATGGCTACACCTTC